The entry below describes one TCR beta chain. Its matching antigen is unknown. The repertoire was sequenced with immunoSEQ multiplex PCR; TCRdb's copy has only in-frame clones and lacks some. The data hold under 200,000 clones, with roughly nine tenths observed a single time. Trimming took off 4 bases at V and 3 bases at J, with 11 bases between the two ends. There are 13 residues in the CDR3. CDR1 is SGHTS, CDR2 YDEGEE, per germline. This entry is derived from a study of T cell responses to AZD1222 COVID-19 vaccine. Points from the study as a whole: Distributed over spike, vaccine-associated CD4 TCRs predominated at 160-218 and 743-854. Clonal diversity may have been underestimated in mostly white British donors. Spike-specific TCRs gained breadth and depth after people received two AZD1222 doses.

The sample here was peripheral blood, taken 28 days after the second dose of the MenACWY control vaccine. The rearrangement links TRBV5-8 to TRBJ2-7; possible D gene TRBD2, 5 bases. The receptor's source is an adult who received the MenACWY meningococcal vaccine as a control. The DNA of the CDR3 is TGTGCCAGCAGCAGAGGACGGGGCTACGAGCAGTACTTC. It codes for CASSRGRGYEQYF.